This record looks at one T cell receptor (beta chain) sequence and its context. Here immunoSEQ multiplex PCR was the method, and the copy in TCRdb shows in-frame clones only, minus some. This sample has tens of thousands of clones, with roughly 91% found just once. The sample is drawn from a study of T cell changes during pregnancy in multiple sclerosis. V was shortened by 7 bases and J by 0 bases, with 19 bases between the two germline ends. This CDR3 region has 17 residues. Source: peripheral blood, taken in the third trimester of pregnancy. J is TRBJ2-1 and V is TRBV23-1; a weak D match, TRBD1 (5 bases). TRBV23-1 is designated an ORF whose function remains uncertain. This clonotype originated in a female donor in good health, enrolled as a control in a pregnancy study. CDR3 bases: TGCGCCAGCACCTACTGTATCAGGGTTCTCTCCTACAATGAGCAGTTCTTC. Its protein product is CASTYCIRVLSYNEQFF.